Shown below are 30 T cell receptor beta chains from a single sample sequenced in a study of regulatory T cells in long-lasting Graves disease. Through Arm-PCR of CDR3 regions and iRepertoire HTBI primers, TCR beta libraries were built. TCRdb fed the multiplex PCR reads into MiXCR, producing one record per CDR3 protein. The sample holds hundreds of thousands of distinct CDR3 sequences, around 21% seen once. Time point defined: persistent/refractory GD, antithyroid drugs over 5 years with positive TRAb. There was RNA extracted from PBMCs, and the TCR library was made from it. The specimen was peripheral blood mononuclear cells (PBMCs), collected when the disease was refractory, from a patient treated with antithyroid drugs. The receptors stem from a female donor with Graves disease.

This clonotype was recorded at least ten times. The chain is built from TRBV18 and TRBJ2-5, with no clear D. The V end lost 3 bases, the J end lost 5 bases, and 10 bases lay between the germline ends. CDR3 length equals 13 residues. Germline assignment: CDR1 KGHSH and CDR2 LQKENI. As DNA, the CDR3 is TGTGCCAGCTCACCCTCGTTGGGTGAGACCCAGTACTTC. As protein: CASSPSLGETQYF.

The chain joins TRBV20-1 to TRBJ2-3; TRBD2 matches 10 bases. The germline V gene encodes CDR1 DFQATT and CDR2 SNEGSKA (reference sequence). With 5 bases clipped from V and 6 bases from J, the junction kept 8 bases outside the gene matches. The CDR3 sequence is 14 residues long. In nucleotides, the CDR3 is TGCAGTGCTGGCCTAGCGGGAGAGGATGATACGCAGTATTTT. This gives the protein CSAGLAGEDDTQYF.

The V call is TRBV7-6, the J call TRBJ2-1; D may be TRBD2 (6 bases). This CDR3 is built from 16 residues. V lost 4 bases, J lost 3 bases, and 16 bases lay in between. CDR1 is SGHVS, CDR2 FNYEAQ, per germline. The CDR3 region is CASSSLVSGNYNEQFF. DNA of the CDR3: TGTGCCAGCAGCTCCCTGGTTAGCGGAAACTACAATGAGCAGTTCTTC. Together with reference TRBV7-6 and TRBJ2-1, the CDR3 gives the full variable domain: GAGVSQSPRYKVTKRGQDVALRCDPISGHVSLYWYRQALGQGPEFLTYFNYEAQQDKSGLPNDRFSAERPEGSISTLTIQRTEQRDSAMYRCASSSLVSGNYNEQFFGPGTRLTVL.

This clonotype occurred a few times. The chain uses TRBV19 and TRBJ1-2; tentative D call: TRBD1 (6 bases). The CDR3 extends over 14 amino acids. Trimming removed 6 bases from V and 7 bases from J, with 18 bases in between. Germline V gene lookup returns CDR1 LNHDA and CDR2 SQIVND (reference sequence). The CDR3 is CASSRQAMVTGYTF. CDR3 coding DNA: TGTGCCAGTAGCCGACAGGCGATGGTAACTGGCTACACCTTC.

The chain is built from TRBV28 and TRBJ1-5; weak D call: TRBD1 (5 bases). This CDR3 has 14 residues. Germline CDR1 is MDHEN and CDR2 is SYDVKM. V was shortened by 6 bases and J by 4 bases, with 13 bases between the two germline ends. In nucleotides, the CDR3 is TGTGCCAGCAGACCAGGGACGGGTAATCAGCCCCAGCATTTT. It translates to CASRPGTGNQPQHF.

CDR3 DNA sequence: TGTGCCAGTAGTGTCCGGGATGCCAATCAGCCCCAGCATTTT. It translates to CASSVRDANQPQHF. V usage is TRBV19 and J usage is TRBJ1-5; no reliable D call. There are 14 residues in the CDR3. Germline V gives CDR1 LNHDA, CDR2 SQIVND (reference sequence). Trimming left V 5 bases short and J 3 bases short, with 11 bases between.

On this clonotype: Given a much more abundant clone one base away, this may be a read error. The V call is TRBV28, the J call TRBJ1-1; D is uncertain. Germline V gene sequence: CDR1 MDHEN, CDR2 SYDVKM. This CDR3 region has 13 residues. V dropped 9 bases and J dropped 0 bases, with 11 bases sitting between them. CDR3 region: CASTATLNTEAFF. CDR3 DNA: TGTGCCAGTACGGCAACATTGAACACTGAAGCTTTCTTT.

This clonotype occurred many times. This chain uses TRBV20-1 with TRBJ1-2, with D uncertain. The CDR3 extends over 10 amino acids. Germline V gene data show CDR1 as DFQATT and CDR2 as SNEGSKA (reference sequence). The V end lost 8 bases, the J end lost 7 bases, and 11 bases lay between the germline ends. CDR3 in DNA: TGCAGTCCCGAGAGTGGTGGCTACACCTTC. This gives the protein CSPESGGYTF.

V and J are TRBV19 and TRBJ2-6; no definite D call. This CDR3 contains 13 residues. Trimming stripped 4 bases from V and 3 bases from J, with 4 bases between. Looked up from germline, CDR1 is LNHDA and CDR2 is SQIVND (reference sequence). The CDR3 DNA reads TGTGCCAGTAGTAGGAATGGGGCCAACGTCCTGACTTTC. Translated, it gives CASSRNGANVLTF.

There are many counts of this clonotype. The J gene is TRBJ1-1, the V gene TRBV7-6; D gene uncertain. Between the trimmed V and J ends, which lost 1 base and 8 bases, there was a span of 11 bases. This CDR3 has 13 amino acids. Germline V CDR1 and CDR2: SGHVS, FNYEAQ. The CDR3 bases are TGTGCCAGCAGCTTAGGGGAGGTCGCAGAAGCTTTCTTT. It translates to CASSLGEVAEAFF.

CDR3 protein: CASTRVPGLPNEQFF. The CDR3 DNA is TGTGCCAGCACCCGGGTACCGGGACTTCCAAATGAGCAGTTCTTC. The V gene is TRBV7-2, the J gene TRBJ2-1, with D possibly TRBD2 on 6 matching bases. Germline V gives CDR1 SGHTA, CDR2 FQGNSA. The V gene lost 7 bases and the J gene lost 7 bases, with 20 bases spanning the gap. The CDR3 runs to 15 residues.

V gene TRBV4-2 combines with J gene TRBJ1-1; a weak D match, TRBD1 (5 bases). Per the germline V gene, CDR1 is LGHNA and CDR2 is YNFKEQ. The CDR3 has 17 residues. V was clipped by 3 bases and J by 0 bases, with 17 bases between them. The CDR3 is CASSHSGIMSMNTEAFF. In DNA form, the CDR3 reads TGTGCCAGCAGCCACTCAGGGATCATGAGCATGAACACTGAAGCTTTCTTT.

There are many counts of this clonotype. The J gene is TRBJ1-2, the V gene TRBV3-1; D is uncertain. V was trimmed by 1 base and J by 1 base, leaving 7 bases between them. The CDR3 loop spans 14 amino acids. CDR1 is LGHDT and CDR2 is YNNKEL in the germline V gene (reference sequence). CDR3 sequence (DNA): TGTGCCAGCAGCCAAGGTTGGGGTAACTATGGCTACACCTTC. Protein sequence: CASSQGWGNYGYTF.

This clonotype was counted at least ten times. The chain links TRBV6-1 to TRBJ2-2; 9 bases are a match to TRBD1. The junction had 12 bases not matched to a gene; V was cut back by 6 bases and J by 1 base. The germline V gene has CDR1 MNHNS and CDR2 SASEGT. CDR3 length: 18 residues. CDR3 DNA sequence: TGTGCCAGCAGCCGAACCCGGGACAGGGTGCGGAACACCGGGGAGCTGTTTTTT. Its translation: CASSRTRDRVRNTGELFF.

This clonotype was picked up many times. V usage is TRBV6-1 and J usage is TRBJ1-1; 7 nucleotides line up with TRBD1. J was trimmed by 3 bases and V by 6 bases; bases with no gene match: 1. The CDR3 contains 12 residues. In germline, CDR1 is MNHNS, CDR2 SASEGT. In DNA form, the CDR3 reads TGTGCCAGCAGCAGGGGGGACACTGAAGCTTTCTTT. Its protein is CASSRGDTEAFF.

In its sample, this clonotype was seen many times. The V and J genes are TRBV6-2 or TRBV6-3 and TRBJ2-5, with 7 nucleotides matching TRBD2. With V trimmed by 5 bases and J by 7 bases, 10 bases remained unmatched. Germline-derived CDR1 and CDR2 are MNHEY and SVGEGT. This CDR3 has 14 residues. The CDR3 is CASSEGWGGWTQYF. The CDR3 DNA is TGTGCCAGCAGTGAAGGGTGGGGGGGGTGGACCCAGTACTTC.

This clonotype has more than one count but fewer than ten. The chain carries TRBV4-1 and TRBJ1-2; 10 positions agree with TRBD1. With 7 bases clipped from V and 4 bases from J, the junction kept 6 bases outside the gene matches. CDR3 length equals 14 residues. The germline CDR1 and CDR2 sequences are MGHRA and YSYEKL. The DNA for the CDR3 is TGCGCCAGCAACCCGACAGGGGGCCCCTATGGCTACACCTTC. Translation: CASNPTGGPYGYTF.

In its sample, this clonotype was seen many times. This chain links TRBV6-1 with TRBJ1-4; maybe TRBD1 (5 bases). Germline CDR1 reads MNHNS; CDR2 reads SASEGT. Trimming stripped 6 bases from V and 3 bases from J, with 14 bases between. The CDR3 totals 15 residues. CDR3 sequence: CASSLTAGPNEKLFF. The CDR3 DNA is TGTGCCAGCAGCCTAACGGCGGGGCCTAATGAAAAACTGTTTTTT.

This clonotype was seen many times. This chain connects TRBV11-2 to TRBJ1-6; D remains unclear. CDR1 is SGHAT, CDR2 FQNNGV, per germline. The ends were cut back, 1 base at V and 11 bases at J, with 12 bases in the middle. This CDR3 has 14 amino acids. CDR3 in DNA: TGTGCCAGCAGCTTAGGAGGGCCAAGTGCACCCCTCCACTTT. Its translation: CASSLGGPSAPLHF.

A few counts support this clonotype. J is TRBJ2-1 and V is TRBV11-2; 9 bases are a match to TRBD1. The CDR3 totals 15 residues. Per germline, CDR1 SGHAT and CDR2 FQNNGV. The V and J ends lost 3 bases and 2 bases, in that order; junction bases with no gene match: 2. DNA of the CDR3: TGTGCCAGCAGCTTCCGGGACAGGGCCTACAATGAGCAGTTCTTC. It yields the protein CASSFRDRAYNEQFF. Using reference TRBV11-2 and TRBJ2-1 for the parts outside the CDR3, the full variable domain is EAGVAQSPRYKIIEKRQSVAFWCNPISGHATLYWYQQILGQGPKLLIQFQNNGVVDDSQLPKDRFSAERLKGVDSTLKIQPAKLEDSAVYLCASSFRDRAYNEQFFGPGTRLTVL.

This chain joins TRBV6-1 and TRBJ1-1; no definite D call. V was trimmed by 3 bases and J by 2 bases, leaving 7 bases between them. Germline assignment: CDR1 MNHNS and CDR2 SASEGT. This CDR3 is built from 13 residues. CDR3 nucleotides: TGTGCCAGCAGTGAGACACACAACACTGAAGCTTTCTTT. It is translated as CASSETHNTEAFF.

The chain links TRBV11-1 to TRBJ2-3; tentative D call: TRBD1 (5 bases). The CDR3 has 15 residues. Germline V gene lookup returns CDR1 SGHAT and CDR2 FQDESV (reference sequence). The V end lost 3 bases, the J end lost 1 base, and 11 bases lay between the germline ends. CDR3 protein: CASSLGMGRTDTQYF. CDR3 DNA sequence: TGTGCCAGCAGCTTGGGGATGGGGCGCACAGATACGCAGTATTTT.

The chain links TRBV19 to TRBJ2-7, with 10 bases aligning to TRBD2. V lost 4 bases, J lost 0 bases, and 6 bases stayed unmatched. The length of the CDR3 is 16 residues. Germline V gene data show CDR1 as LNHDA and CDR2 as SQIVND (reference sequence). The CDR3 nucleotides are TGTGCCAGTAGTACCTCCGGGACTAGCGTCTCCTACGAGCAGTACTTC. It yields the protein CASSTSGTSVSYEQYF.

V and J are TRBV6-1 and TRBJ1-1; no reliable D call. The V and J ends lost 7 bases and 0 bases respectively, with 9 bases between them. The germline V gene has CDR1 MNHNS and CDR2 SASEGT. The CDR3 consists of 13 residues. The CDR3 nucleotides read TGTGCCAGCAACCTAATCATGAACACTGAAGCTTTCTTT. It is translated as CASNLIMNTEAFF.

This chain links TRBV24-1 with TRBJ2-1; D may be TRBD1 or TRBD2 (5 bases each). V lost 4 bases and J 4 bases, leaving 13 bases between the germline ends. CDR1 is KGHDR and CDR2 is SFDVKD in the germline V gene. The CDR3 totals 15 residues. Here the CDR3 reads CATSETLGDYNEQFF. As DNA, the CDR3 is TGTGCCACCAGTGAGACTCTGGGGGATTACAATGAGCAGTTCTTC.

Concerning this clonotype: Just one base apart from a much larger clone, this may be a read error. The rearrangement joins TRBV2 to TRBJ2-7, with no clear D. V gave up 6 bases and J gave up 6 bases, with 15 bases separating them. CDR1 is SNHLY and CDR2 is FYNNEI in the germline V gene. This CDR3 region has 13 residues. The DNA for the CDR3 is TGTGCCAGCAGCCCGCTTGGGCCATGCGAGCAGTACTTC. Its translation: CASSPLGPCEQYF.

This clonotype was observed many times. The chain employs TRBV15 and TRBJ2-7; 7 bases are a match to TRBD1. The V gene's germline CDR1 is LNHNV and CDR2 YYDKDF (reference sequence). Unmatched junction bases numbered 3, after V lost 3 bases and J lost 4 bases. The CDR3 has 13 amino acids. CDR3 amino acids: CATSRDRLYEQYF. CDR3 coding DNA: TGTGCCACCAGCAGGGACAGGCTTTACGAGCAGTACTTC.

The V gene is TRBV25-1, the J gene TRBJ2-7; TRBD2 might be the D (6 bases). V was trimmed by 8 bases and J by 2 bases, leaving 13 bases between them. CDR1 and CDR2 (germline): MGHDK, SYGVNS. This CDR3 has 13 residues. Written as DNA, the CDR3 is TGTGCCAGCTCCCGTTCGGGGGCCTACGAGCAGTACTTC. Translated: CASSRSGAYEQYF.

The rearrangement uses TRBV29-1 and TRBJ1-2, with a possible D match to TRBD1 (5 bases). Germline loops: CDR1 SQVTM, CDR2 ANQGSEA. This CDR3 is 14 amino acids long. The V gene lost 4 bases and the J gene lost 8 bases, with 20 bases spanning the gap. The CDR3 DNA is TGCAGCGTTGGGGGCCTTGAGTCGCCGTCCGGCTACACCTTC. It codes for CSVGGLESPSGYTF. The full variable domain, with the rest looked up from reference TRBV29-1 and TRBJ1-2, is SAVISQKPSRDICQRGTSLTIQCQVDSQVTMMFWYRQQPGQSLTLIATANQGSEATYESGFVIDKFPISRPNLTFSTLTVSNMSPEDSSIYLCSVGGLESPSGYTFGSGTRLTVV.

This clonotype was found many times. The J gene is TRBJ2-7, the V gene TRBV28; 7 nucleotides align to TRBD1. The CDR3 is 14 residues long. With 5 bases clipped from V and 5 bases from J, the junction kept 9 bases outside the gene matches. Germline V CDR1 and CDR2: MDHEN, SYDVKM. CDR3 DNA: TGTGCCAGCAGTGCCTACAGGGGCCGGGACGAGCAGTACTTC. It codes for CASSAYRGRDEQYF.